These T cell receptor beta chains were read from a single sample in a study of technical replicates of blood from a few donors. The repertoire was sequenced with immunoSEQ multiplex PCR; TCRdb's copy has only in-frame clones and lacks some. The data hold about 14,000 clones, with approximately 80% observed a single time. The sample was PBMCs. Receptors originate from a human donor in good health. Both conserved end residues are trimmed from each CDR3. D genes are given only for firm matches. Expanded clones are given a class, and other clones once, few, many or no size at all.

d_gene: -
len: 12
abundance: -
j_gene: TRBJ1-2
v_gene: TRBV6-1
CDR3aa: ASSDRGPSLGYT

d_gene: -
len: 10
abundance: -
j_gene: TRBJ2-1
v_gene: TRBV6-5
CDR3aa: ASSGRGNEQF

d_gene: TRBD2
len: 16
abundance: once
j_gene: TRBJ2-5
v_gene: TRBV5-1
CDR3aa: ASSTGLAGGPVQETQY

d_gene: -
len: 12
abundance: -
j_gene: TRBJ2-2
v_gene: TRBV6-5
CDR3aa: ASRPGYNTGELF

d_gene: -
len: 12
abundance: -
j_gene: TRBJ1-2
v_gene: TRBV29-1
CDR3aa: SVEPTQGGYGYT

d_gene: -
len: 13
abundance: -
j_gene: TRBJ1-1
v_gene: TRBV7-9
CDR3aa: ASSSQGSLNTEAF

d_gene: -
len: 12
abundance: -
j_gene: TRBJ2-5
v_gene: TRBV19
CDR3aa: ASSMRADQETQY

d_gene: TRBD2
len: 14
abundance: -
j_gene: TRBJ2-3
v_gene: TRBV5-1
CDR3aa: ASRPNPSGITDTQY

d_gene: -
len: 14
abundance: -
j_gene: TRBJ1-1
v_gene: TRBV19
CDR3aa: ASSGGLKSFLWPPC

d_gene: TRBD2
len: 15
abundance: -
j_gene: TRBJ2-1
v_gene: TRBV19
CDR3aa: ASSIETGTSGDNEQF

d_gene: -
len: 13
abundance: few
j_gene: TRBJ1-5
v_gene: TRBV30
CDR3aa: AWSEPRQSNQPQH

d_gene: TRBD1
len: 11
abundance: -
j_gene: TRBJ1-4
v_gene: TRBV28
CDR3aa: ASSSGTAEKLF

d_gene: TRBD1
len: 13
abundance: -
j_gene: TRBJ2-7
v_gene: TRBV6-1
CDR3aa: ASSPLQGISYEQY

d_gene: -
len: 14
abundance: -
j_gene: TRBJ1-3
v_gene: TRBV28
CDR3aa: ASSFLDGLWGNTIY

d_gene: TRBD1
len: 14
abundance: -
j_gene: TRBJ2-2
v_gene: TRBV6-5
CDR3aa: ASSYQGQGNTGELF

d_gene: -
len: 12
abundance: -
j_gene: TRBJ2-3
v_gene: TRBV13
CDR3aa: ASSLRRPTDTQY

d_gene: TRBD2
len: 13
abundance: -
j_gene: TRBJ2-3
v_gene: TRBV6-1
CDR3aa: ATTFDAGGTDTQY

d_gene: -
len: 11
abundance: -
j_gene: TRBJ1-5
v_gene: TRBV6-5
CDR3aa: ASSADFRGPQH

d_gene: -
len: 12
abundance: few
j_gene: TRBJ1-4
v_gene: TRBV27
CDR3aa: ASSLMSADEKLF

d_gene: -
len: 11
abundance: -
j_gene: TRBJ2-7
v_gene: TRBV27
CDR3aa: ASSPTVAGEQY

d_gene: -
len: 11
abundance: -
j_gene: TRBJ1-1
v_gene: TRBV6-1
CDR3aa: ASRGVLRTEAF

d_gene: TRBD2
len: 10
abundance: -
j_gene: TRBJ2-1
v_gene: TRBV2
CDR3aa: ASSGTSSEQF

d_gene: -
len: 12
abundance: -
j_gene: TRBJ2-1
v_gene: TRBV6-1
CDR3aa: ASPEEGYGNEQF

d_gene: TRBD2
len: 19
abundance: -
j_gene: TRBJ2-2
v_gene: TRBV5-1
CDR3aa: ASSNGLGRASGKVNTGELF

d_gene: TRBD1
len: 12
abundance: -
j_gene: TRBJ1-4
v_gene: TRBV5-1
CDR3aa: ASSTGTGDEKLF

d_gene: -
len: 13
abundance: -
j_gene: TRBJ2-1
v_gene: TRBV28
CDR3aa: ASSLVGRTHNEQF

d_gene: TRBD1
len: 13
abundance: few
j_gene: TRBJ1-1
v_gene: TRBV4-1
CDR3aa: ASSQEQGARTEAF

d_gene: TRBD1
len: 15
abundance: -
j_gene: TRBJ2-7
v_gene: TRBV4-1
CDR3aa: ASSPTDLGTGGYEQY

d_gene: TRBD1
len: 12
abundance: -
j_gene: TRBJ2-7
v_gene: TRBV9
CDR3aa: ASSVGDRLYEQY

d_gene: TRBD1
len: 13
abundance: -
j_gene: TRBJ2-7
v_gene: TRBV5-1
CDR3aa: ASSRNRDRSVQQY

d_gene: TRBD2
len: 13
abundance: -
j_gene: TRBJ2-3
v_gene: TRBV5-6
CDR3aa: ASSTASGSTDTQY

d_gene: TRBD2
len: 13
abundance: few
j_gene: TRBJ2-3
v_gene: TRBV30
CDR3aa: AWSSREEMTDTQY

d_gene: TRBD2
len: 13
abundance: -
j_gene: TRBJ2-1
v_gene: TRBV18
CDR3aa: ASSPGSGRTNEQF

d_gene: -
len: 12
abundance: -
j_gene: TRBJ2-1
v_gene: TRBV19
CDR3aa: ASSIGRESDEQF

d_gene: TRBD1
len: 12
abundance: once
j_gene: TRBJ1-2
v_gene: TRBV19
CDR3aa: ASSPWGQGYGYT

d_gene: -
len: 12
abundance: -
j_gene: TRBJ2-1
v_gene: TRBV6-5
CDR3aa: ASSYNPLTHEQF

d_gene: -
len: 14
abundance: -
j_gene: TRBJ1-2
v_gene: TRBV6-5
CDR3aa: ASSYSRTGGSYGYT

d_gene: -
len: 13
abundance: -
j_gene: TRBJ2-5
v_gene: TRBV6-6
CDR3aa: ASGAPGGELETQY

d_gene: -
len: 12
abundance: -
j_gene: TRBJ2-3
v_gene: TRBV11-2
CDR3aa: ASSLTRGTDTQY

d_gene: TRBD1
len: 15
abundance: -
j_gene: TRBJ2-2
v_gene: TRBV5-1
CDR3aa: ASSFQPPDRVDGELF

d_gene: TRBD1
len: 13
abundance: once
j_gene: TRBJ1-1
v_gene: TRBV30
CDR3aa: AWTAGTGGFTEAF

d_gene: -
len: 10
abundance: -
j_gene: TRBJ2-3
v_gene: TRBV5-1
CDR3aa: ASSLLSDTQY

d_gene: -
len: 10
abundance: few
j_gene: TRBJ1-1
v_gene: TRBV30
CDR3aa: AWTGYDTEAF

d_gene: TRBD1
len: 13
abundance: -
j_gene: TRBJ2-7
v_gene: TRBV6-5
CDR3aa: ASRRDRVVSYEQY

d_gene: TRBD1
len: 12
abundance: few
j_gene: TRBJ2-7
v_gene: TRBV6-5
CDR3aa: ASSQPGQMYEQY

d_gene: -
len: 11
abundance: few
j_gene: TRBJ1-1
v_gene: TRBV27
CDR3aa: ASSLSWNTEAF

d_gene: -
len: 12
abundance: -
j_gene: TRBJ2-6
v_gene: TRBV13
CDR3aa: ASSSGSGANVLT

d_gene: -
len: 12
abundance: -
j_gene: TRBJ2-5
v_gene: TRBV18
CDR3aa: ASSPPSGSETQY

d_gene: -
len: 15
abundance: -
j_gene: TRBJ2-2
v_gene: TRBV21-1
CDR3aa: ASSKGMGQGNTGELF

d_gene: -
len: 13
abundance: once
j_gene: TRBJ2-7
v_gene: TRBV6-5
CDR3aa: ASSYSRTEVYEQY

d_gene: -
len: 15
abundance: -
j_gene: TRBJ2-4
v_gene: TRBV27
CDR3aa: ASSSLIGVEAKNIQY

d_gene: -
len: 11
abundance: -
j_gene: TRBJ1-5
v_gene: TRBV10-1
CDR3aa: ASSWDKNQPQH

d_gene: -
len: 10
abundance: -
j_gene: TRBJ2-2
v_gene: TRBV10-2
CDR3aa: ASSDANGELF

d_gene: -
len: 13
abundance: -
j_gene: TRBJ1-1
v_gene: TRBV28
CDR3aa: ASSFALTGSTEAF

d_gene: -
len: 14
abundance: -
j_gene: TRBJ2-7
v_gene: TRBV28
CDR3aa: ASIPPQGRSPYEQY

d_gene: -
len: 13
abundance: -
j_gene: TRBJ2-7
v_gene: TRBV11-2
CDR3aa: ASSSILPSSYEQY

d_gene: TRBD1
len: 11
abundance: -
j_gene: TRBJ2-7
v_gene: TRBV11-2
CDR3aa: ASRGQVGYEQY